Listed here are 6 T cell receptor beta chains from one sample, sequenced in a study of blood T cells in healthy people across ages. Combining a sample-barcoded 5' primer with a J-beta primer mix, a second PCR ran for 7 to 11 cycles. MiXCR, applied by TCRdb to the 5' RACE reads, yields one record per CDR3 protein. This table has about 690,000 distinct CDR3 sequences, 35% to 50% appearing once. The sequenced sample was blood. The receptor source for this set is a man older than 75 in good health.

This clonotype was observed a few times. This chain uses TRBV30 with TRBJ2-5, with TRBD1 as a possible D gene (6 bases). The J call is uncertain, as TRBJ2-7 better fits the DNA end. Germline loops: CDR1 GTSNPN, CDR2 SVGIG (reference sequence). The CDR3 has 14 amino acids. This CDR3 is CAWSQGQRNHEQYF. CDR3 DNA: TGTGCCTGGAGTCAAGGACAGAGAAACCACGAGCAGTACTTC.

The V gene is TRBV28, the J gene TRBJ2-7; D uncertain. CDR1 is MDHEN, CDR2 SYDVKM, per germline. The CDR3 sequence is 13 residues long. V gave up 5 bases and J gave up 2 bases, with 10 bases separating them. The CDR3 bases are TGTGCCAGCAGTCAGGCTATTCCCTACGAGCAGTACTTC. The encoded protein is CASSQAIPYEQYF.

J is TRBJ2-5 and V is TRBV5-5, with TRBD1 as a possible D gene (5 bases). The CDR3 totals 16 residues. Germline V gene sequence: CDR1 SGHKS, CDR2 YYEKEE (reference sequence). V lost 0 bases and J lost 11, with 23 bases in between. The CDR3 loop is CASSLVLGVIGNEQYF. The DNA for the CDR3 is TGTGCCAGCAGCTTGGTTTTAGGGGTAATTGGTAATGAGCAGTACTTC.

This clonotype was detected a few times. The chain uses TRBV20-1 and TRBJ2-3, with TRBD2 as a possible D gene (5 bases). Germline loops: CDR1 DFQATT, CDR2 SNEGSKA (reference sequence). V was pared by 0 bases and J by 0 bases, with 13 bases between. This CDR3 is built from 16 residues. CDR3 nucleotides: TGCAGTGCTAGAGACGAGGGCACTAGGAGCACAGATACGCAGTATTTT. Protein product: CSARDEGTRSTDTQYF.

This clonotype was counted ten times or more. The chain joins TRBV7-9 to TRBJ2-1; perhaps TRBD2 as D (5 bases). The CDR3 loop spans 18 amino acids. Germline CDR1 is SEHNR and CDR2 is FQNEAQ (reference sequence). V lost 1 base and J lost 10, with 26 bases in between. CDR3 residues: CASSLGLSLAPAPGEQFF. CDR3 in DNA: TGTGCCAGCAGCTTAGGACTATCTTTGGCCCCGGCCCCGGGGGAGCAGTTCTTC.

The V gene is TRBV29-1, the J gene TRBJ1-1; 11 nucleotides line up with TRBD1. CDR3 length: 17 residues. The germline CDR1 and CDR2 sequences are SQVTM and ANQGSEA. With V trimmed by 0 bases and J by 4 bases, 10 bases remained unmatched. CDR3 residues: CSVEEGPGDRGSTEAFF. CDR3 coding DNA: TGCAGCGTTGAAGAGGGCCCAGGGGACAGGGGGAGCACTGAAGCTTTCTTT.